This T cell receptor beta chain came from a study of blood T cell repertoires in COVID-19. Methods used by the authors: Reference gene primer amplification in the assay estimated nucleated cell counts. Method: immunoSEQ multiplex PCR; TCRdb's copy keeps in-frame clones and lacks some. V and J calls and clone size are copied from that table; D and trimming were computed from the DNA. In the table there are around 150,000 clones, 76% of which are singletons. The TCR sequence derives from an elderly woman with active or convalescent COVID-19. The sample was peripheral blood.

The CDR3 DNA reads as TGCGCCAGCAGCTTCGGAGGACAGTCCAACGTCCTGACTTTC. It is translated as CASSFGGQSNVLTF. The chain links TRBV5-1 to TRBJ2-6; maybe TRBD1 (6 bases). With 2 bases removed from V and 8 bases from J, the gap between germline ends came to 11 bases. The CDR3 contains 14 residues. CDR1 and CDR2 from the germline V gene are SGHRS and YFSETQ.